A single sample gave rise to the 16 T cell receptor beta chains below, sequenced in a study of OX40 agonist ivuxolimab in advanced cancers. Profiling relied on immunoSEQ multiplex PCR, and the TCRdb table lists in-frame clones only, not all of them. The repertoire holds fewer than 90,000 clones, with 75% to 90% as singletons. The specimen comprised CD4+ or CD8+ T cells sorted from blood, sampled in a trial of the OX40 agonist ivuxolimab. These receptors were obtained from an adult with an advanced solid tumor such as melanoma, head and neck, liver or kidney cancer.

This CDR3 is CASRTETGNREQYV. Written as DNA, the CDR3 is TGTGCCAGCAGGACGGAGACAGGGAACCGCGAGCAGTACGTC. The genes are TRBV28 and TRBJ2-7, with 7 bases aligning to TRBD1. The CDR3 runs 14 residues. The trim removed 6 bases at V and 6 bases at J, leaving 11 bases unmatched. Germline V lookup: CDR1 MDHEN, CDR2 SYDVKM.

The chain recombines TRBV2 with TRBJ2-2, with TRBD2 identical over 10 bases. The V gene's germline CDR1 is SNHLY and CDR2 FYNNEI. Unmatched junction bases numbered 4, after V lost 6 bases and J lost 0 bases. This CDR3 has 16 residues. CDR3 sequence: CASRKTSGANTGELFF. Here the CDR3 DNA reads TGTGCCAGCAGGAAAACTAGCGGGGCGAACACCGGGGAGCTGTTTTTT.

This chain uses TRBV5-6 with TRBJ1-3; TRBD1 is a possible D gene (5 bases). The V end was cut by 2 bases, the J end by 2 bases, with 8 bases between. Germline V CDR1 and CDR2: SGHDT, YYEEEE. The CDR3 is 14 amino acids. CDR3 bases: TGTGCCAGCAGCTTAAAAGGGGCTGGAAACACCATATATTTT. This encodes CASSLKGAGNTIYF. Drawing the rest from reference TRBV5-6 and TRBJ1-3, the complete variable domain is DAGVTQSPTHLIKTRGQQVTLRCSPKSGHDTVSWYQQALGQGPQFIFQYYEEEERQRGNFPDRFSGHQFPNYSSELNVNALLLGDSALYLCASSLKGAGNTIYFGEGSWLTVV.

The gene calls are TRBV5-5 and TRBJ2-6; the D call may be TRBD1 or TRBD2 (5 bases each). Trimming took 4 bases from V and 2 from J, leaving 10 bases between them. The CDR3 has 15 residues. CDR1 and CDR2 (germline): SGHKS, YYEKEE (reference sequence). Written as DNA, the CDR3 is TGTGCCAGCAGCGGGACGGTAACTGGGGCCAACGTCCTGACTTTC. Encoded protein: CASSGTVTGANVLTF.

The chain links TRBV9 to TRBJ2-1; D gene uncertain. CDR1 is SGDLS and CDR2 is YYNGEE in the germline V gene. V dropped 0 bases and J dropped 2 bases, with 12 bases sitting between them. This CDR3 region has 16 residues. CDR3 DNA sequence: TGTGCCAGCAGCGTAGTAATGGGGTCCGCCTACAATGAGCAGTTCTTC. Translated: CASSVVMGSAYNEQFF.

V gene TRBV9 combines with J gene TRBJ2-3; D is unresolved. This CDR3 has 14 amino acids. Deletions cut 0 bases from V and 5 bases from J, with 10 bases between. The germline V gene encodes CDR1 SGDLS and CDR2 YYNGEE. The CDR3 bases are TGTGCCAGCAGCGTAGAGGTTAGGGAAGATACGCAGTATTTT. Translation gives CASSVEVREDTQYF.

The V gene is TRBV6-5, the J gene TRBJ1-2, with D unclear. The V end lost 1 base, the J end lost 2 bases, and 8 bases lay between the germline ends. Germline CDR1 and CDR2: MNHEY and SVGAGI. This CDR3 has 14 residues. This CDR3 reads CASSYWTENYGYTF. As DNA, the CDR3 is TGTGCCAGCAGTTACTGGACGGAGAACTATGGCTACACCTTC.

The V gene is TRBV7-2, the J gene TRBJ2-7; D call uncertain. Germline loops: CDR1 SGHTA, CDR2 FQGNSA. The V end was cut by 5 bases, the J end by 3 bases, with 14 bases between. This CDR3 is 14 amino acids long. In DNA, the CDR3 is TGTGCCAGCAGCAAGAGCAGACACGGCTACGAGCAGTACTTC. The encoded protein is CASSKSRHGYEQYF.

This clone was seen once. The gene calls are TRBV4-1 and TRBJ2-4, with 8 bases lining up with TRBD1. CDR3 length equals 16 residues. V lost 1 base to trimming and J lost 2 bases; unmatched junction nucleotides: 4. CDR1 is MGHRA, CDR2 YSYEKL, per germline. In nucleotides, the CDR3 is TGCGCCAGCAGCCAAGGTCCAGGGGGCTCCAAAAACATTCAGTACTTC. Translation gives CASSQGPGGSKNIQYF.

The gene calls are TRBV5-1 and TRBJ2-5; 8 bases are shared with TRBD1. The V and J ends lost 0 bases and 5 bases, in that order; junction bases with no gene match: 6. The germline V gene encodes CDR1 SGHRS and CDR2 YFSETQ. The CDR3 covers 15 residues. The CDR3 DNA reads TGCGCCAGCAGCTTGGTCGGGACAGGAGGGGAGACCCAGTACTTC. It encodes CASSLVGTGGETQYF.

The chain links TRBV2 to TRBJ1-6; 8 bases agree with TRBD1. The junction had 3 bases not matched to a gene; V was cut back by 6 bases and J by 5 bases. This CDR3 comprises 14 residues. In germline, CDR1 is SNHLY, CDR2 FYNNEI. The CDR3: CASRGTGNNSPLHF. CDR3 bases: TGTGCCAGCAGGGGGACAGGAAATAATTCACCCCTCCACTTT.

This chain uses TRBV9 with TRBJ2-1; no definite D call. The CDR3 covers 15 residues. V was trimmed by 3 bases and J by 11 bases, leaving 21 bases between them. Germline loops: CDR1 SGDLS, CDR2 YYNGEE. The DNA of the CDR3 is TGTGCCAGCAGCGCCCGTACTGGCGAACAGATTCAGCAGTTCTTC. Its translation: CASSARTGEQIQQFF.

The chain combines TRBV6-6 with TRBJ1-1; no clear D gene. Per the germline V gene, CDR1 is MNHNY and CDR2 is SVGAGI (reference sequence). Trimming cost V 0 bases and J 0 bases, with 11 bases left between them. The CDR3 runs to 16 residues. The CDR3 DNA is TGTGCCAGCAGTTACTCGAGCGGTAGGATGAACACTGAAGCTTTCTTT. Amino acids: CASSYSSGRMNTEAFF.

The chain employs TRBV11-3 and TRBJ2-5; 9 positions match TRBD2. Germline CDR1 SGHNT, CDR2 YENEEA. CDR3 size: 13 residues. J lost 5 bases, V lost 6 bases, and 4 bases had no gene match. CDR3 sequence reads: CASSGGGVETQYF. The CDR3 DNA reads TGTGCCAGCAGTGGCGGGGGGGTGGAGACCCAGTACTTC.

This chain uses TRBV6-5 with TRBJ1-5; D unresolved. The CDR3 has 12 residues. V lost 5 bases to trimming and J lost 3 bases, with 5 bases between them. From germline, CDR1 is MNHEY and CDR2 SVGAGI. CDR3 coding DNA: TGTGCCAGCAGTACGAACAATCAGCCCCAGCATTTT. Translated, it gives CASSTNNQPQHF.

This clone appeared once. V and J are TRBV5-1 and TRBJ2-7, with D possibly being TRBD2 (7 bases). V gave up 2 bases and J gave up 0 bases, with 12 bases separating them. The CDR3 runs 15 residues. Looked up from germline, CDR1 is SGHRS and CDR2 is YFSETQ. The chain's CDR3 is CASSLGGGPSYEQYF. CDR3 sequence (DNA): TGCGCCAGCAGCTTAGGGGGGGGCCCCTCCTACGAGCAGTACTTC. The entire variable domain, with the rest obtained from reference TRBV5-1 and TRBJ2-7, is as follows: KAGVTQTPRYLIKTRGQQVTLSCSPISGHRSVSWYQQTPGQGLQFLFEYFSETQRNKGNFPGRFSGRQFSNSRSEMNVSTLELGDSALYLCASSLGGGPSYEQYFGPGTRLTVT.